This section outlines one TCR beta chain sequence together with its context. Preparing the TCRbeta library involved the use of unique molecular identifiers. TCRdb fed the PCR reads into MiXCR, producing one record per CDR3 protein. The sample has about 490,000 distinct CDR3 sequences; 10% are singletons. Germline V CDR1 and CDR2: LGHNA, YSLEER. The CDR3 contains 18 residues. The V segment lost 2 bases and the J segment 0 bases; nucleotides outside the gene matches: 5. The data stem from a study of T-cell reconstitution after alpha-beta-depleted transplantation in children. Sequenced material: PBMCs, taken before TCRalphabeta/CD19-depleted stem cell transplant. The receptor was derived from a child younger than 10 with inherited bone marrow failure, due to receive a stem cell transplant. V usage is TRBV4-3 and J usage is TRBJ2-3; 13 bases are shared with TRBD2. The CDR3 spells CASSQRTSGSWSTDTQYF. The CDR3 region has the DNA TGCGCCAGCAGCCAAAGGACTAGCGGGAGTTGGAGCACAGATACGCAGTATTTT.